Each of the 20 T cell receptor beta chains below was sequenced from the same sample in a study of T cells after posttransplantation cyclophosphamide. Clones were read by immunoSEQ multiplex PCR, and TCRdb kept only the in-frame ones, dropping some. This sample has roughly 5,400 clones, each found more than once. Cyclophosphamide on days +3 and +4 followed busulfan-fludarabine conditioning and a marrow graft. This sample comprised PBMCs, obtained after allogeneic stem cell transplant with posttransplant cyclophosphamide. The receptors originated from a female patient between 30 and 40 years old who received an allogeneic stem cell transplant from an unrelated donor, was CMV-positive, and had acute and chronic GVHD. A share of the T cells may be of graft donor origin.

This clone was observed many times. CDR3 region: CASSEVGRGNTEAFF. The CDR3 DNA sequence: TGTGCCAGCAGTGAAGTAGGGAGAGGGAACACTGAAGCTTTCTTT. This chain links TRBV6-1 with TRBJ1-1, with D unresolved. The CDR3 covers 15 residues. Trimming removed 1 base at V and 1 base at J, with 10 bases between. The germline gives CDR1 MNHNS, CDR2 SASEGT.

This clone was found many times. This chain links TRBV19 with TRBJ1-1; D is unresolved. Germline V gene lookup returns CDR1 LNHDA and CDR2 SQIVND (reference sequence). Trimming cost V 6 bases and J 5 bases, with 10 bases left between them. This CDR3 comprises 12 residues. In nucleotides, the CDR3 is TGTGCCAGTAGCCTAGGAAGGACTGAAGCTTTCTTT. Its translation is CASSLGRTEAFF.

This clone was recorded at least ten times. Here the CDR3 reads CASSRQNTEAFF. In DNA, the CDR3 is TGTGCCAGTAGTAGACAGAACACTGAAGCTTTCTTT. The J gene is TRBJ1-1, the V gene TRBV19; no definite D call. The CDR3 loop spans 12 amino acids. V dropped 4 bases and J dropped 1 base, with 4 bases sitting between them. Germline V gene data show CDR1 as LNHDA and CDR2 as SQIVND (reference sequence).

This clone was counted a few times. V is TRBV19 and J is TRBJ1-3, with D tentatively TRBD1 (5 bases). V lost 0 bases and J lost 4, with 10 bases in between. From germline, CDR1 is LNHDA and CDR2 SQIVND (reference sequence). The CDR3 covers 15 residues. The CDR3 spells CASSIEGALGNTIYF. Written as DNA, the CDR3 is TGTGCCAGTAGTATAGAAGGGGCTCTCGGAAACACCATATATTTT.

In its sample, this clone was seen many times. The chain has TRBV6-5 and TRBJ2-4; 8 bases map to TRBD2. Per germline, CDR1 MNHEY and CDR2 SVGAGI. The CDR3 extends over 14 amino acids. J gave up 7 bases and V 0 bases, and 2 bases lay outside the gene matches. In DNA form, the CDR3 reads TGTGCCAGCAGTTACTCCCGGGAGGGGAACATTCAGTACTTC. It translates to CASSYSREGNIQYF.

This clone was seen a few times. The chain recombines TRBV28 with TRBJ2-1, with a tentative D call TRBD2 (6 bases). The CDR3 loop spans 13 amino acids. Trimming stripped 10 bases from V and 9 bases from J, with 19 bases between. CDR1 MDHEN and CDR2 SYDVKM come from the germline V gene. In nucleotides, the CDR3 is TGTGCCATTAGACGGGGGTTTACGGGTGAGCAGTTCTTC. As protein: CAIRRGFTGEQFF.

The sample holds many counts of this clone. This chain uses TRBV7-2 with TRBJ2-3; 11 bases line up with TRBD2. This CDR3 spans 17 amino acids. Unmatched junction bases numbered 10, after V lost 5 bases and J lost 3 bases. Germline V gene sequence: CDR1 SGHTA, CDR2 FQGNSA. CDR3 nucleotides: TGTGCCAGCAGCCATCAACTAGCGGGAGTTGGGACAGATACGCAGTATTTT. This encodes CASSHQLAGVGTDTQYF.

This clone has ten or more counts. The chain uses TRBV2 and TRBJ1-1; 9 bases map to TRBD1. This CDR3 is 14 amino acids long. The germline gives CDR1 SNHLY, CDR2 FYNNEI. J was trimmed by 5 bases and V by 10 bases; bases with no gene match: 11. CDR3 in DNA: TGTGCCACCCAGCAATTGACAGGGGGGACTGAAGCTTTCTTT. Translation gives CATQQLTGGTEAFF.

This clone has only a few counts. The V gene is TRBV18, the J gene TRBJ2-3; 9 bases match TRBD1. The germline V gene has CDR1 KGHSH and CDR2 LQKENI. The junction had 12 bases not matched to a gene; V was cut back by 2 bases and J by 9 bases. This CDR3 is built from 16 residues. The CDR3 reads CASSPATGGDGGTQYF. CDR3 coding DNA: TGTGCCAGCTCACCAGCAACAGGGGGCGATGGCGGAACGCAGTATTTT.

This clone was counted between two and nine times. CDR3 protein: CATSRDPGDYEQYF. The CDR3 DNA reads TGTGCCACCAGCAGAGATCCAGGGGACTACGAGCAGTACTTC. The chain employs TRBV15 and TRBJ2-5; possibly TRBD1 for D (6 bases). The J call may be mistaken, given a closer DNA end match to TRBJ2-7. This CDR3 comprises 14 residues. Germline CDR1 LNHNV, CDR2 YYDKDF (reference sequence).

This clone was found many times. Here the CDR3 DNA reads TGTGCCAGCGGAAGGACTAGCTCCACCTACGAGCAGTACTTC. Encoded protein: CASGRTSSTYEQYF. The V call is TRBV2, the J call TRBJ2-7; 8 bases are shared with TRBD2. The CDR3 is made up of 14 amino acids. Unmatched junction bases numbered 8, after V lost 8 bases and J lost 2 bases. The V gene's germline CDR1 is SNHLY and CDR2 FYNNEI.

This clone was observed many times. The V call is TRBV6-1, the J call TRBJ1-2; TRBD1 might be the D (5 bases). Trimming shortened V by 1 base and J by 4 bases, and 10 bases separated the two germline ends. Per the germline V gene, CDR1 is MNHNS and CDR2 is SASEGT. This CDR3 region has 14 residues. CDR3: CASSEGGLIYGYTF. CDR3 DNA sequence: TGTGCCAGCAGTGAAGGGGGCCTGATCTATGGCTACACCTTC.

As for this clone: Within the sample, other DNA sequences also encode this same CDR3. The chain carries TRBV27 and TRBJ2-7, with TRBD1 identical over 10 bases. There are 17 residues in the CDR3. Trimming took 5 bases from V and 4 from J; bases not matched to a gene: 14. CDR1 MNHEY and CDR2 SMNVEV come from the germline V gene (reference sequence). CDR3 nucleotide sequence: TGTGCCAGCAGTAACGACAGGACAGGGGGATGGAGTTACGAGCAGTACTTC. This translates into CASSNDRTGGWSYEQYF.

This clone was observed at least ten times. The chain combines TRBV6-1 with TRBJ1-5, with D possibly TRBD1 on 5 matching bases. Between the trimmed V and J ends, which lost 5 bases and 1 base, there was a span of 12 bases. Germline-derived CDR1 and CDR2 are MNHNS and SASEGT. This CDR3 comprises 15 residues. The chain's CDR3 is CASSLRTGSNQPQHF. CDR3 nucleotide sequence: TGTGCCAGCAGTTTACGAACAGGAAGCAATCAGCCCCAGCATTTT.

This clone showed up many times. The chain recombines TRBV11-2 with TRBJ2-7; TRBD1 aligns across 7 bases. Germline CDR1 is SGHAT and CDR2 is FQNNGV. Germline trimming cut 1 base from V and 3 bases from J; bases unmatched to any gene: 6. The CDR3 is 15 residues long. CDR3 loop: CASSLGGTEFYEQYF. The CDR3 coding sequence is TGTGCCAGCAGCTTAGGAGGGACAGAGTTCTACGAGCAGTACTTC.

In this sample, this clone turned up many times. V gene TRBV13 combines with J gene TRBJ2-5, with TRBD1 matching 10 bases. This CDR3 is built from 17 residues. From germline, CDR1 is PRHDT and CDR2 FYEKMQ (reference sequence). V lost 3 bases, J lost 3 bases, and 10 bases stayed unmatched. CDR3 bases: TGTGCCAGCAGCTTTTTCGCTGCCGGGACAGGGGAAGAGACCCAGTACTTC. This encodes CASSFFAAGTGEETQYF.

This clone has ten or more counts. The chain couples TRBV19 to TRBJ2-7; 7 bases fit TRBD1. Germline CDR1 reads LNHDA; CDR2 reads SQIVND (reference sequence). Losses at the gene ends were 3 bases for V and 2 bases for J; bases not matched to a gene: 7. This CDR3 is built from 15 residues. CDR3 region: CASSILPGTAYEQYF. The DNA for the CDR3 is TGTGCCAGTAGTATTCTTCCCGGGACAGCCTACGAGCAGTACTTC. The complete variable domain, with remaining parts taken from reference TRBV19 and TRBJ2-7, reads DGGITQSPKYLFRKEGQNVTLSCEQNLNHDAMYWYRQDPGQGLRLIYYSQIVNDFQKGDIAEGYSVSREKKESFPLTVTSAQKNPTAFYLCASSILPGTAYEQYFGPGTRLTVT.

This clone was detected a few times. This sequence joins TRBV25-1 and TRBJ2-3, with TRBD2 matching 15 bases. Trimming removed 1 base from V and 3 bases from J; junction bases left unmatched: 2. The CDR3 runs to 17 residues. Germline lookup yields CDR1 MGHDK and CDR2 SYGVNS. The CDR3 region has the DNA TGTGCCAGCAGTGAATGGACTAGCGGGAGGGATACAGATACGCAGTATTTT. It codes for CASSEWTSGRDTDTQYF.

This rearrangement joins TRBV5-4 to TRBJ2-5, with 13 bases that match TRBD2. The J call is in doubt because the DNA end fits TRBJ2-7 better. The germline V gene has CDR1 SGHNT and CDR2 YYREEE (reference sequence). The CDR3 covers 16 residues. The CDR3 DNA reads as TGTGCCAGCGGCCCCCAGGAGGGACTAGCGGGAAACGAGCAGTACTTC. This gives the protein CASGPQEGLAGNEQYF.

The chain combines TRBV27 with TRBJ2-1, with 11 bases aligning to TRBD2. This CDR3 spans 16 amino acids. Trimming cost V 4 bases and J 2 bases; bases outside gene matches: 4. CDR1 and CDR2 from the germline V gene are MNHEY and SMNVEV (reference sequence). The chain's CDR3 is CASSSSSGRTYNEQFF. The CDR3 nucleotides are TGTGCCAGCAGTTCCTCTAGCGGGAGGACCTACAATGAGCAGTTCTTC.